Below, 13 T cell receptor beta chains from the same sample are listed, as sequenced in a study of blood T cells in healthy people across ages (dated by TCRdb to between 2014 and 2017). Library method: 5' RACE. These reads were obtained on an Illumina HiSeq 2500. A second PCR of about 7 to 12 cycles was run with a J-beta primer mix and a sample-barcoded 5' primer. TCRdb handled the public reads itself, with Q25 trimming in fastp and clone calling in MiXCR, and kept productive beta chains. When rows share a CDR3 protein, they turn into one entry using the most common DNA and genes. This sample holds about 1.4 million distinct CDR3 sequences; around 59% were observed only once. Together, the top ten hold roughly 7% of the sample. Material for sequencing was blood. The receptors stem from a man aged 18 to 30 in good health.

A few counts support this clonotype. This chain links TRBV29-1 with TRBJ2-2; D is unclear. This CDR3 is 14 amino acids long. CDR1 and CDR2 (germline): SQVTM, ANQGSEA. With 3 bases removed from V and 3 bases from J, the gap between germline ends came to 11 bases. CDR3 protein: CSVESTQYTGELFF. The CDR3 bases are TGCAGCGTTGAGTCGACCCAATACACCGGGGAGCTGTTTTTT.

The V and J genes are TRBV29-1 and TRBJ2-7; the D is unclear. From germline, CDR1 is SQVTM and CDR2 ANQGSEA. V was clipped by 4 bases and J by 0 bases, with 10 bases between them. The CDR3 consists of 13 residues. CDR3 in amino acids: CSVVAESSYEQYF. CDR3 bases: TGCAGCGTTGTGGCCGAGAGCTCCTACGAGCAGTACTTC.

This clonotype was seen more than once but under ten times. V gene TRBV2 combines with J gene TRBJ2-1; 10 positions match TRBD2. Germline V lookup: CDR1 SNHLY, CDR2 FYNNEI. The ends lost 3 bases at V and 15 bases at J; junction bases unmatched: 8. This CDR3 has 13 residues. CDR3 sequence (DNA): TGTGCCAGCAGTGAGCGGTCTAGCGGGAGTAGGTTCTTC. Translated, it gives CASSERSSGSRFF.

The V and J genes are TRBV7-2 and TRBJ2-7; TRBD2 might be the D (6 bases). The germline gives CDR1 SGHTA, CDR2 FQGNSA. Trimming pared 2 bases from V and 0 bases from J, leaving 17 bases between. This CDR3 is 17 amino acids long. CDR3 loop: CASSLRVRRDSSYEQYF. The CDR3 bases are TGTGCCAGCAGCTTAAGAGTAAGGCGGGATAGCTCCTACGAGCAGTACTTC. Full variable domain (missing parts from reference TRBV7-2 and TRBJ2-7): GAGVSQSPSNKVTEKGKDVELRCDPISGHTALYWYRQSLGQGLEFLIYFQGNSAPDKSGLPSDRFSAERTGGSVSTLTIQRTQQEDSAVYLCASSLRVRRDSSYEQYFGPGTRLTVT.

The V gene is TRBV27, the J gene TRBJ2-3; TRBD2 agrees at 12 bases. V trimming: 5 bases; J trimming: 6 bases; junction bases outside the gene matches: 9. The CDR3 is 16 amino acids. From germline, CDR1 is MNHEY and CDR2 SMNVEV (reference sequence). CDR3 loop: CASSPTPGLAGDTQYF. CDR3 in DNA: TGTGCCAGCAGTCCCACTCCGGGACTAGCGGGTGATACGCAGTATTTT.

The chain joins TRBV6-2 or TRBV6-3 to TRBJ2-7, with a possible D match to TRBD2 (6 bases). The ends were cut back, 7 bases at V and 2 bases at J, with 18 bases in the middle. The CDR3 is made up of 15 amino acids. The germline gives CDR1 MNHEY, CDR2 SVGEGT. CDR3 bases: TGTGCCAGCATCCCCTGGCGGGGAAGTACCTACGAGCAGTACTTC. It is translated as CASIPWRGSTYEQYF.

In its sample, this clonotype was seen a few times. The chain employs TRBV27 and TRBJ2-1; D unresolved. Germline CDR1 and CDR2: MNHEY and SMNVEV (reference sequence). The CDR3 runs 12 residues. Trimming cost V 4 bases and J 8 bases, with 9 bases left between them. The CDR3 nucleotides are TGTGCCAGCAGTTCAAAGGTCGATGAGCAGTTCTTC. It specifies CASSSKVDEQFF.

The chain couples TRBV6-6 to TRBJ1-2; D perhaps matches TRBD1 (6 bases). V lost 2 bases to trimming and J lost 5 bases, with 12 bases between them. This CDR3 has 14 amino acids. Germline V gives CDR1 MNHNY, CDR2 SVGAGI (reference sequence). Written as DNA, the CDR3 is TGTGCCAGCAGTTACGGATCGCAGGGGTATGGCTACACCTTC. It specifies CASSYGSQGYGYTF.

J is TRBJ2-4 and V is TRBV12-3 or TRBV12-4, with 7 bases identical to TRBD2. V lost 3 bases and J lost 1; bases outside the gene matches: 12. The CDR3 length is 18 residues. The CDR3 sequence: CASSLDLLASGAKNIQYF. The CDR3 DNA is TGTGCCAGCAGTTTGGACCTGTTGGCTAGCGGTGCCAAAAACATTCAGTACTTC.

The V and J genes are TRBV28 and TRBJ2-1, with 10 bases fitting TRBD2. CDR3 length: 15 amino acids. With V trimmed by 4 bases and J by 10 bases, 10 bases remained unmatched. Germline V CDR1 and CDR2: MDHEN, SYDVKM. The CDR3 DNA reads TGTGCCAGCAGTTCAAGCGGGGGGGCGGTCTACGAGCAGTTCTTC. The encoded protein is CASSSSGGAVYEQFF.

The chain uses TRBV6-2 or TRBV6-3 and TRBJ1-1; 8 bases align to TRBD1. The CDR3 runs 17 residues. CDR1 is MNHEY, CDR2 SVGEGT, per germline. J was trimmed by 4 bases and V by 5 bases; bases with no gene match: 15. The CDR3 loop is CASSATTGGTFFTEAFF. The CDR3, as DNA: TGTGCCAGCAGTGCGACCACAGGGGGGACGTTCTTCACTGAAGCTTTCTTT.

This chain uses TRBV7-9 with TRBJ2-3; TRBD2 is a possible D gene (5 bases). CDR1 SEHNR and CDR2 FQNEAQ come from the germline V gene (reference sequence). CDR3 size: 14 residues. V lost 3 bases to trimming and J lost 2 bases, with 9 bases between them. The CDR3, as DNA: TGTGCCAGCAGCTTGACCCGGGACACAGATACGCAGTATTTT. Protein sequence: CASSLTRDTDTQYF.

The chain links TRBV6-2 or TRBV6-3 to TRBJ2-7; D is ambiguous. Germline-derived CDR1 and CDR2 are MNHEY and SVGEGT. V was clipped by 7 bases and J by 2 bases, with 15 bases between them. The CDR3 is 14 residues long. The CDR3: CASIPSESPYEQYF. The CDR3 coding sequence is TGTGCCAGCATCCCCAGCGAGAGTCCCTACGAGCAGTACTTC.